This TCR beta chain originates from a study of blood T cells in healthy people across ages. Overall study results and limits: TCR beta diversity tracked closely with naive T cell percentage. While age rose, TCR beta diversity per million T cells dropped in a roughly linear way. Unsorted PBMC material precluded a definitive naive versus antigen-experienced comparison.

With respect to this clonotype: What it recognizes is unknown.

Trimming took 3 bases from V and 2 from J, leaving 16 bases between them. This CDR3 has 16 amino acids. CDR1 and CDR2 (germline): ENHRY, SYGVKD. A second PCR of roughly 7 to 11 cycles used a sample-barcoded 5' primer and a J-beta primer mix. A template-switch adaptor containing 12 random nucleotides labeled each cDNA molecule. TCRdb redid the calling of the 5' RACE reads with MiXCR, one entry per CDR3 protein. In the table there are 1.6 million or so distinct CDR3 sequences, about 35% of which are singletons. The sequence was collected from a woman aged 25-40 years in good health. The chain joins TRBV10-3 to TRBJ1-1; a possible D gene is TRBD1 (5 bases). Sequenced input: blood. This chain's CDR3 is CAISDLPGRSNTEAFF. CDR3 coding DNA: TGTGCCATCAGTGACCTTCCGGGACGCTCAAACACTGAAGCTTTCTTT.